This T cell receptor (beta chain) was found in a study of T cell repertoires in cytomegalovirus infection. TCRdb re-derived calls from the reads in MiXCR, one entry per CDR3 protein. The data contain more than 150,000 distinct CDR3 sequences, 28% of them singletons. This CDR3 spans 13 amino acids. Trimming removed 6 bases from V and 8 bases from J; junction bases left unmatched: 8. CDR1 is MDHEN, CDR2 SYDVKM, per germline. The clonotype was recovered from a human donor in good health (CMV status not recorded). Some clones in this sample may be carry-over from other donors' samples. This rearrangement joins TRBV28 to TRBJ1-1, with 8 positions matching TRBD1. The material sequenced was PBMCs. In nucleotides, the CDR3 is TGTGCCAGCAGCCCGCCTGACAGGGGCGAAGCTTTCTTT. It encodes CASSPPDRGEAFF.